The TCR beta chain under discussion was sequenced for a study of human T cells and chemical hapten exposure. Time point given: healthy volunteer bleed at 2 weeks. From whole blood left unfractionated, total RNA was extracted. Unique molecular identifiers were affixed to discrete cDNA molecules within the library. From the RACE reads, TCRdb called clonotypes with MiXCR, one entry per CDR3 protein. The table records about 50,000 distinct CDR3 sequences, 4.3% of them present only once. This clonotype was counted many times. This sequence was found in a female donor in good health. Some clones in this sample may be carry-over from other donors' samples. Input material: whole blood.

CDR3 residues: CASSSPYNSGANVLTF. In DNA, the CDR3 is TGTGCCAGCAGTTCCCCCTACAACTCTGGGGCCAACGTCCTGACTTTC. The chain carries TRBV28 and TRBJ2-6, with D unclear. Trimming cost V 4 bases and J 0 bases, with 10 bases left between them. The germline gives CDR1 MDHEN, CDR2 SYDVKM. There are 16 residues in the CDR3.